These 3 T cell receptor beta chains share one sample of origin, sequenced in a study of shared clonotypes between healthy human individuals. Generated by immunoSEQ multiplex PCR, the TCRdb table keeps only in-frame clones and is missing some. The repertoire includes around 1,900,000 clones, about 93% of them detected once, and about 1.7% sits in the top ten. CD8 cells regarded as naive lacked CD45RO, were positively chosen for CCR7, and omitted terminally differentiated effector memory CD45RA+ cells. Sequencing used naive CD8+ T cells from PBMCs. These receptors came from a man between 18 and 29 years old in good health. Some clones in this sample may be carry-over from other donors' samples.

This rearrangement joins TRBV11-2 to TRBJ2-2; D possibly corresponds to TRBD1 (6 bases). The CDR3 runs to 14 residues. Trimming took off 5 bases at V and 4 bases at J, with 11 bases between the two ends. The germline V gene encodes CDR1 SGHAT and CDR2 FQNNGV. Here the CDR3 reads CASSLRGGTGELFF. The CDR3 DNA reads as TGTGCCAGCAGCCTCAGGGGTGGCACCGGGGAGCTGTTTTTT.

The chain has TRBV29-1 and TRBJ1-1; possibly TRBD1 for D (5 bases). With 3 bases removed from V and 1 base from J, the gap between germline ends came to 15 bases. Germline V gene lookup returns CDR1 SQVTM and CDR2 ANQGSEA. This CDR3 has 15 amino acids. CDR3 sequence reads: CSVEGEWRQNTEAFF. The DNA for the CDR3 is TGCAGCGTTGAGGGGGAATGGAGGCAGAACACTGAAGCTTTCTTT.

The V gene is TRBV30, the J gene TRBJ2-2; D is ambiguous. From germline, CDR1 is GTSNPN and CDR2 SVGIG (reference sequence). V gave up 2 bases and J gave up 6 bases, with 4 bases separating them. The CDR3 consists of 11 residues. The CDR3 spells CAWSYAGELFF. CDR3 bases: TGTGCCTGGAGTTACGCCGGGGAGCTGTTTTTT.